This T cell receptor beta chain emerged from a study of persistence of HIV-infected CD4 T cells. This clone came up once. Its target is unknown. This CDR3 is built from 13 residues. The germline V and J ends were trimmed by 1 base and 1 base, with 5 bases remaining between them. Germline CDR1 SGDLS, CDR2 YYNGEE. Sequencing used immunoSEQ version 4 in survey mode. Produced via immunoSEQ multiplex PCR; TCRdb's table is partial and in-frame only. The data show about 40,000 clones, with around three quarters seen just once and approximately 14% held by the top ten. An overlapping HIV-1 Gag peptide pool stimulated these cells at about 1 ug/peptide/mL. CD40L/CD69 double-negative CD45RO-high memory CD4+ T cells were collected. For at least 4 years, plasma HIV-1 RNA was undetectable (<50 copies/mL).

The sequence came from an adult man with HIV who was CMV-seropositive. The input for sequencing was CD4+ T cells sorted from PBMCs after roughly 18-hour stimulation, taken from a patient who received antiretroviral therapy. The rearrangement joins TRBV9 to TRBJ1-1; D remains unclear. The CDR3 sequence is CASSVTANTEAFF. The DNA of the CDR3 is TGTGCCAGCAGCGTAACGGCGAACACTGAAGCTTTCTTT.